This TCR beta chain was captured in a study of graft-versus-host responses after intestinal transplantation. Study-wide context: Recipients were given multivisceral, liver-intestinal, or isolated intestinal transplants. The whole recipient group had anti-thymocyte globulin induction followed by tacrolimus and steroids for around 3 years.

This clone is medium-sized. Plating combined approximately 200,000 CFSE-labeled responder cells with approximately 200,000 irradiated, violet-dye-labeled stimulator cells. Measured with immunoSEQ multiplex PCR; TCRdb has only the in-frame clones, and not every one. The sample records 8,000 to 13,000 clones, 30% to 35% being singletons. Trimming took off 2 bases at V and 5 bases at J, with 7 bases between the two ends. From germline, CDR1 is MGHRA and CDR2 YSYEKL. CDR3 length equals 13 residues. The source material was alloreactive CD4+ T cells from a mixed lymphocyte reaction culture, sampled before transplantation. This sample's subset: CFSE-low proliferating T cells sorted from roughly six-day pre-transplant mixed lymphocyte reaction (GvH or HvG direction). The receptor was derived from a human patient who was an organ donor for intestinal transplantation. The chain links TRBV4-1 to TRBJ1-5; D gene unclear. The CDR3 DNA reads as TGCGCCAGCAGCCAATTCGGTTATCAGCCCCAGCATTTT. Its translation is CASSQFGYQPQHF.